This T cell receptor beta chain was recovered during a study of spatial heterogeneity in lung cancer. Study at large: The average count in raw reads for each unique TCR and UMI combination exceeded eight appearances.

The study, taken as a whole, reports: Ubiquitous expanded tumor TCRs were observed in blood more at resection than follow-up.

Single TCR cDNA molecules each had their own unique molecular identifier. One entry per CDR3 protein, called by TCRdb with MiXCR from the 5' RACE reads. The repertoire holds 90,000 or so distinct CDR3 sequences, about 9.4% seen once, with about 7.1% in the top ten. Sample time point: sample taken at primary tumor resection. Whole RNA came from tumor, nontumor lung or frozen PBMC and was sequenced without being sorted. Patients with untreated early-stage non-small cell lung cancer, numbering 72, were the donors. The V end lost 1 base, the J end lost 10 bases, and 10 bases lay between the germline ends. CDR3 length: 12 amino acids. In germline, CDR1 is DFQATT, CDR2 SNEGSKA (reference sequence). There are a few counts of this clonotype. Its target is not known.

The source material was PBMCs, sampled at surgery. The V gene is TRBV20-1, the J gene TRBJ1-4; D not certain. The sequence derives from a male donor with early-stage non-small cell lung cancer. This CDR3 is CSARGGYGKLFF. CDR3 nucleotides: TGCAGTGCTAGAGGGGGTTATGGAAAACTGTTTTTT.